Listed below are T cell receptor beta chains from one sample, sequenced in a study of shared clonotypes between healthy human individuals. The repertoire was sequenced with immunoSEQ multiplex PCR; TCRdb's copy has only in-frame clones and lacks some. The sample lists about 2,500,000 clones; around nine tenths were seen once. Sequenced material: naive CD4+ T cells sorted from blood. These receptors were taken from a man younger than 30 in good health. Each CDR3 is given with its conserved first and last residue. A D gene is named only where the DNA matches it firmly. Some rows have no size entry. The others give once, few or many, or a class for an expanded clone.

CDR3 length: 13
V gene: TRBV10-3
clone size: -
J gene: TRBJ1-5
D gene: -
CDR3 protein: CAITESGDQPQHF
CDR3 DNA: TGTGCCATCACCGAAAGTGGGGATCAGCCCCAGCATTTT

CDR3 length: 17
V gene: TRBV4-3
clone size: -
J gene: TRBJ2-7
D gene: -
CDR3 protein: CASSQDRASSRSYEQYF
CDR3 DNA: TGCGCCAGCAGCCAAGATAGGGCTAGTTCGAGGTCCTACGAGCAGTACTTC

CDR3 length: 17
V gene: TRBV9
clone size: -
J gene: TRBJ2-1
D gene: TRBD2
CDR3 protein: CASSVSLAGASSNEQFF
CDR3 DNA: TGTGCCAGCAGCGTCTCACTAGCGGGGGCCTCCTCGAATGAGCAGTTCTTC

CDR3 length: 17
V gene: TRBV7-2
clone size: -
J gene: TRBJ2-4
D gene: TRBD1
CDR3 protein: CASSSRDRAGLENIQYF
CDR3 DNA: TGTGCCAGCAGCTCCCGGGACAGGGCCGGTTTAGAAAACATTCAGTACTTC

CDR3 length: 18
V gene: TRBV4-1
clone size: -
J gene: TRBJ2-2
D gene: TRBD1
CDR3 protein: CASSLLQGTAANTGELFF
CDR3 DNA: TGCGCCAGCAGCCTTCTCCAAGGGACAGCCGCGAACACCGGGGAGCTGTTTTTT

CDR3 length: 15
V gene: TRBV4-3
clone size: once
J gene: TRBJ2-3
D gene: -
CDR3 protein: CASSQDTSFGGTQYF
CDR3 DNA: TGCGCCAGCAGCCAAGATACAAGTTTCGGGGGTACGCAGTATTTT

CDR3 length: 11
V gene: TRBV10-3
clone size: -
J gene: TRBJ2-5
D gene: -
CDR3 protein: CAISESQTQYF
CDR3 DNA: TGTGCCATCAGTGAGAGTCAGACCCAGTACTTC

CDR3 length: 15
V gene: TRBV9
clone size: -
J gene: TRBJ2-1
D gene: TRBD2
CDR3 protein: CASSVVAGGYNEQFF
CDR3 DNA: TGTGCCAGCAGCGTAGTAGCGGGAGGCTACAATGAGCAGTTCTTC

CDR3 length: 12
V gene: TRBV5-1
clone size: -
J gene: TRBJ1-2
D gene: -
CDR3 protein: CASSPGRYGYTF
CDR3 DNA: TGCGCCAGCAGCCCAGGGCGGTATGGCTACACCTTC

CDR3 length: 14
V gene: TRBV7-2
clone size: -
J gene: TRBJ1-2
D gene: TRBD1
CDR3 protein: CASSKRDSQSGYTF
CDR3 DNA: TGTGCCAGCAGCAAACGGGACAGCCAATCCGGCTACACCTTC

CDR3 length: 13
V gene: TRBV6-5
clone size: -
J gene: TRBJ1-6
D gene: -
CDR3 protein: CASRGQENSPLHF
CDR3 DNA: TGTGCCAGCAGGGGACAAGAAAATTCACCCCTCCACTTT

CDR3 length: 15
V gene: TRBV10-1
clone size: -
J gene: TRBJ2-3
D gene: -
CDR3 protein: CASSGPGAGTGAQYF
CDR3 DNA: TGCGCCAGCAGTGGGCCAGGAGCTGGAACCGGGGCGCAGTATTTT

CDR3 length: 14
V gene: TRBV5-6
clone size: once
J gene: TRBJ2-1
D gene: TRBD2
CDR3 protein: CASSGGLAGYEQFF
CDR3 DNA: TGTGCCAGCAGCGGGGGACTAGCGGGATACGAGCAGTTCTTC

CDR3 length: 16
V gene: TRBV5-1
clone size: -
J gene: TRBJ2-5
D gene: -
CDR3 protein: CASSPGNSGLQETQYF
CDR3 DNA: TGCGCCAGCAGCCCAGGAAACTCGGGACTTCAAGAGACCCAGTACTTC

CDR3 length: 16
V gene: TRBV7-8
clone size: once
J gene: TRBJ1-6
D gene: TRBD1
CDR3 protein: CASSSGTGGAESPLHF
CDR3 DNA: TGTGCCAGCAGTTCCGGGACAGGGGGCGCGGAGTCACCCCTCCACTTT

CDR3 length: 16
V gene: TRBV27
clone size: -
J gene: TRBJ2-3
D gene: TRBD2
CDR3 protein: CASSLNLAGRADTQYF
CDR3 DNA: TGTGCCAGCAGTTTAAATCTAGCGGGGCGGGCAGATACGCAGTATTTT

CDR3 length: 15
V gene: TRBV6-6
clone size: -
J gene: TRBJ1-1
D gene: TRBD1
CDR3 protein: CASSYSRTGETEAFF
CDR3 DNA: TGTGCCAGCAGTTACTCTCGGACAGGGGAGACTGAAGCTTTCTTT

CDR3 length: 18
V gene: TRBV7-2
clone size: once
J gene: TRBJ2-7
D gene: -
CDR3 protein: CASSLGGTYSQPTYEQYF
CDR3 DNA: TGTGCCAGCAGCTTAGGCGGGACTTACAGCCAACCTACCTACGAGCAGTACTTC

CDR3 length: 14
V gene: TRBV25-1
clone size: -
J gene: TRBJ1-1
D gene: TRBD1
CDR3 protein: CASSELDRADEAFF
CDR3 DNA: TGTGCCAGCAGTGAATTAGACAGGGCCGACGAAGCTTTCTTT

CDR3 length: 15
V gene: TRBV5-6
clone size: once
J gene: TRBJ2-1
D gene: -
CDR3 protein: CASSYLLNSYNEQFF
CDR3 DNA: TGTGCCAGCAGCTACCTACTAAACTCCTACAATGAGCAGTTCTTC

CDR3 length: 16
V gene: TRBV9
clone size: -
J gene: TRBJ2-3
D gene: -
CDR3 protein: CASSVATGEVGDTQYF
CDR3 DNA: TGTGCCAGCAGCGTAGCTACGGGGGAGGTCGGAGATACGCAGTATTTT

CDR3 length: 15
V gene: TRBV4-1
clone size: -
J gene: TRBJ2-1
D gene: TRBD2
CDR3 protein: CASSQMGTSGYKQFF
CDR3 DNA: TGCGCCAGCAGCCAGATGGGGACTAGCGGATACAAGCAGTTCTTC

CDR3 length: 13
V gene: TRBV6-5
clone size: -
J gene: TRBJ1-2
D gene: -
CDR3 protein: CASSYGVSYGYTF
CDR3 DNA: TGTGCCAGCAGTTACGGGGTGAGCTATGGCTACACCTTC

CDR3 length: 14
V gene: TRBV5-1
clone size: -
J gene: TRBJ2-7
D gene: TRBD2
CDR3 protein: CASSTSGTLGEQYF
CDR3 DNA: TGCGCCAGCAGCACTAGCGGGACCCTCGGTGAGCAGTACTTC

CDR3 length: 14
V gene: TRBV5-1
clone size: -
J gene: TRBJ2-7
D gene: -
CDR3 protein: CASSLDGQTNGEYF
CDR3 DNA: TGCGCCAGCAGCTTGGACGGACAAACTAACGGGGAGTACTTC

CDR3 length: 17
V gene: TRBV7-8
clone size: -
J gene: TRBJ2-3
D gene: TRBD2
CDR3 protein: CASSLGRAGGQSDTQYF
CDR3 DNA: TGTGCCAGCAGCTTAGGGCGAGCGGGGGGGCAATCAGATACGCAGTATTTT